Listed here is a single T cell receptor beta chain. Its specificity is not known. This sample stems from a study of T cell responses to AZD1222 COVID-19 vaccine. Measured with immunoSEQ multiplex PCR; TCRdb has only the in-frame clones, and not every one. The sample includes 95,000 to 150,000 clones, about 93% seen only once; the top ten take 4% to 6%. V shed 9 bases, J shed 6 bases, and the junction held 6 bases outside the gene matches. The V gene's germline CDR1 is SNHLY and CDR2 FYNNEI. The CDR3 contains 13 residues. General study points: Vaccine-related CD4 TCRs covered spike, predominating at 160-218 and 743-854. Once two AZD1222 doses were given, Spike-specific TCR breadth and depth went up. Without day 14 samples, only post-peak T cell repertoires were studied.

The receptor's source is an adult who received the AZD1222 COVID-19 vaccine. This specimen was peripheral blood, taken 28 days after the second AZD1222 dose. The V and J genes are TRBV2 and TRBJ2-7; 12 bases align to TRBD2. The CDR3, as DNA: TGTGCCAGAGCGGGACTAGCGGGTGCCGAGCAGTACTTC. Amino acid sequence: CARAGLAGAEQYF.